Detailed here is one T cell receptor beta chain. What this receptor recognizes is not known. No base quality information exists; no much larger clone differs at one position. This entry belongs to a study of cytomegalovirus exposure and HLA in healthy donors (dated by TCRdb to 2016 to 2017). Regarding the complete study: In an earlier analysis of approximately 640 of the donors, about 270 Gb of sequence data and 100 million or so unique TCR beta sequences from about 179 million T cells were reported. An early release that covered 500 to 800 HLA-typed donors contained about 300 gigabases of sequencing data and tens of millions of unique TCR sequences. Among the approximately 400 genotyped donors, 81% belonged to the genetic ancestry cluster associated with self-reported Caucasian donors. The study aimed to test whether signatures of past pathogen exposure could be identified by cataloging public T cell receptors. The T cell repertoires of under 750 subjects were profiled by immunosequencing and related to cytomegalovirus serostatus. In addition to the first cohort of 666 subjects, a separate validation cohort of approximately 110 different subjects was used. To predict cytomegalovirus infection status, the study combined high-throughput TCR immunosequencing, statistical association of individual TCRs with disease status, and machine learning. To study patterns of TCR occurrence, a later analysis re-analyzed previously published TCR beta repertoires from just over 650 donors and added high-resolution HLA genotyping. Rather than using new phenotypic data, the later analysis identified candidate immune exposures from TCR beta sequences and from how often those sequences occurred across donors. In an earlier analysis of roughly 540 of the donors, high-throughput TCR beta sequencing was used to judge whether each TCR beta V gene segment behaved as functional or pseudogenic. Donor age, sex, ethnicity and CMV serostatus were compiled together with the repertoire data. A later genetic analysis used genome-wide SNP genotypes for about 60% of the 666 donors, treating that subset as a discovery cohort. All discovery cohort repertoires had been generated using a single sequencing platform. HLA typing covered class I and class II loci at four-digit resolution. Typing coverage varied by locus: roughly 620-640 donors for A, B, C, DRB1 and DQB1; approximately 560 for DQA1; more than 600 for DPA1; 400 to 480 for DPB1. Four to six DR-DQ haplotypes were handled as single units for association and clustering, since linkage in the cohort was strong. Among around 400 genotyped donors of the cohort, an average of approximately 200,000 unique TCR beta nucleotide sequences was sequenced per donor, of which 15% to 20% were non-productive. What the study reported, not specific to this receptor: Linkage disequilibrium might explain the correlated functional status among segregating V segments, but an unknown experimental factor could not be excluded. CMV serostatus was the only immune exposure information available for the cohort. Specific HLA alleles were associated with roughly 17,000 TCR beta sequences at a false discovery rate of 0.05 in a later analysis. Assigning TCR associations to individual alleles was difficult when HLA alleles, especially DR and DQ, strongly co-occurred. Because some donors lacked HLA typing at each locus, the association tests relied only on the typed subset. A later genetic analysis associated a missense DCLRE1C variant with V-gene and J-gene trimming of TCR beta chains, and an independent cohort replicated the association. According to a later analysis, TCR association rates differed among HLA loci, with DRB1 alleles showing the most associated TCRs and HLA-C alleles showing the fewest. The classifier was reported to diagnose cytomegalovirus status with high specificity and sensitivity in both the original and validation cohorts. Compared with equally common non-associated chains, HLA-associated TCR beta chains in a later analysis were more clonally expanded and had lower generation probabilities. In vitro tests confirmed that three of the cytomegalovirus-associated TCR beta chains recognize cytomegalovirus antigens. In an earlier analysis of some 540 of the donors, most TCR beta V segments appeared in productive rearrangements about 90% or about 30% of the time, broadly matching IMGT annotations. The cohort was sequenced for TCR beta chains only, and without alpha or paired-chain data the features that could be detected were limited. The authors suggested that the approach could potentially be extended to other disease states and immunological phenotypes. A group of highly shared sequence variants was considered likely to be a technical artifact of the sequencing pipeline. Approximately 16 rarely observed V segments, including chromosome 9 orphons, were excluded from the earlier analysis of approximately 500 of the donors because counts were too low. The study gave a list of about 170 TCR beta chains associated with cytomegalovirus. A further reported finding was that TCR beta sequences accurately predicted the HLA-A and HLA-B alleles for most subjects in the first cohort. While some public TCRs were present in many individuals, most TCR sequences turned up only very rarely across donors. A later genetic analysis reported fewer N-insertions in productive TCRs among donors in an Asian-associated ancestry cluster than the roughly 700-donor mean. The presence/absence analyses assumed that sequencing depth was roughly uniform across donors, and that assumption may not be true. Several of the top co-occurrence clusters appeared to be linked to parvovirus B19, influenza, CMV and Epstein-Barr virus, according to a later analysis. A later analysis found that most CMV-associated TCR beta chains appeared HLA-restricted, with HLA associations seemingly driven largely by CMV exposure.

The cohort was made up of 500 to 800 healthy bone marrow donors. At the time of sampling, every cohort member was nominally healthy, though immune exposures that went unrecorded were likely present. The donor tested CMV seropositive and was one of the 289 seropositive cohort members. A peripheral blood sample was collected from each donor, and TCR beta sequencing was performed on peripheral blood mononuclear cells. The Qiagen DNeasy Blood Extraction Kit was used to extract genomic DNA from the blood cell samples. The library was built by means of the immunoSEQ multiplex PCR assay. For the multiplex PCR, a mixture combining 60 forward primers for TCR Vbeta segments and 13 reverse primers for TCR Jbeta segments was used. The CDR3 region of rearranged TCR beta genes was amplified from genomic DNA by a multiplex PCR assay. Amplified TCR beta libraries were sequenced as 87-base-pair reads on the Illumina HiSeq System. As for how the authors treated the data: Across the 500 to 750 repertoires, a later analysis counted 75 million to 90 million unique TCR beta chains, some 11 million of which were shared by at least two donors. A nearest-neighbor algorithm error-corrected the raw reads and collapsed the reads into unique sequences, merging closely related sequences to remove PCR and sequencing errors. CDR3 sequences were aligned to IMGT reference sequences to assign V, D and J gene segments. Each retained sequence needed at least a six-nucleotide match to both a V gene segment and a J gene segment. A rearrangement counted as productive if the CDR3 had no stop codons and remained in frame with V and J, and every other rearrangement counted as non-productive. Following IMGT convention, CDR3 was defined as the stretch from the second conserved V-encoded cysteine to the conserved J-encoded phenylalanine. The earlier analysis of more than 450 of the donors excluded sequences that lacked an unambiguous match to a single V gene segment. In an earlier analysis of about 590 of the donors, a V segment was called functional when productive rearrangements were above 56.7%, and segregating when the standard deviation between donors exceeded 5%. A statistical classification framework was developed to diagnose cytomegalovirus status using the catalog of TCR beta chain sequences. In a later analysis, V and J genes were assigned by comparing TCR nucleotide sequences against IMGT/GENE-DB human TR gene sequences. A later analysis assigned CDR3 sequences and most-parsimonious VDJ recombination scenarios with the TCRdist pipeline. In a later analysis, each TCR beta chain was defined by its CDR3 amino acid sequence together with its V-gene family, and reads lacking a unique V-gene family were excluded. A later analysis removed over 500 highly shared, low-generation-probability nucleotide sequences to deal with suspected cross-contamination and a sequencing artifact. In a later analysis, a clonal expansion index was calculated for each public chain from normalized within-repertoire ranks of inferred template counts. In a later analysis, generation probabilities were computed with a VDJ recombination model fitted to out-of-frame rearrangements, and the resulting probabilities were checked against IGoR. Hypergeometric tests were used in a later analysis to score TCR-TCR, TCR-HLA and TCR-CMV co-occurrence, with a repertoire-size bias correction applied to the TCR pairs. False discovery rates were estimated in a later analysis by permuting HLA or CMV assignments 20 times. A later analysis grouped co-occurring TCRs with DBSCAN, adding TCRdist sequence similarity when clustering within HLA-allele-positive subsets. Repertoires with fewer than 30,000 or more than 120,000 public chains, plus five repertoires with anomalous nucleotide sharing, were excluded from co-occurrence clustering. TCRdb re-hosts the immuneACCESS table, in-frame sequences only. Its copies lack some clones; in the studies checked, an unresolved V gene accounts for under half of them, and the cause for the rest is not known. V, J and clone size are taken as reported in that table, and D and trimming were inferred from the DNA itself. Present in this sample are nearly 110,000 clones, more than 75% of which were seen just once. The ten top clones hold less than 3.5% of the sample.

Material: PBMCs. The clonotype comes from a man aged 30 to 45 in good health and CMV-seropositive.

Here is the DNA: TGCGCCAGCAGCTTGGGGACGGGAGGGGGAGATACGCAGTATTTT. This gives the protein CASSLGTGGGDTQYF. Here the chain combines TRBV5-1 and TRBJ2-3; TRBD2 agrees with 8 junctional bases. As encoded in the germline V gene, CDR1 is SGHRS while CDR2 is YFSETQ. The CDR3 sequence holds 15 residues, the cysteine and phenylalanine included. The CDR3 DNA has 45 bases and is translated from base 1. The germline V and J ends show losses of 0 bases and 5 bases respectively, and no gene match explains 5 bases of the junction. Reference TRBV5-1 and TRBJ2-3 proteins supply the regions before and after the CDR3; the full variable domain is: KAGVTQTPRYLIKTRGQQVTLSCSPISGHRSVSWYQQTPGQGLQFLFEYFSETQRNKGNFPGRFSGRQFSNSRSEMNVSTLELGDSALYLCASSLGTGGGDTQYFGPGTRLTVL.